A single sample is the source of the 23 T cell receptor beta chains below, sequenced in a study of chemoradiotherapy in HPV16-positive cancers. Libraries were prepared by immunoSEQ multiplex PCR; TCRdb keeps only in-frame clonotypes and omits some of them. The sample carries just under 4,000 clones, around 84% recorded once. The sample here was tumor tissue, taken from a patient who underwent chemoradiotherapy. Source of these receptors: a human donor with HPV-associated anogenital cancer.

The chain links TRBV14 to TRBJ1-4; 9 bases map to TRBD1. The CDR3 is 17 amino acids. The ends lost 2 bases at V and 5 bases at J; junction bases unmatched: 9. CDR1 is SGHDN, CDR2 FVKESK, per germline. CDR3 DNA: TGTGCCAGCAGCCAACGACCGCCGGGACAGGGAAATGAAAAACTGTTTTTT. Encoded protein: CASSQRPPGQGNEKLFF. The whole variable domain, remainder taken from reference TRBV14 and TRBJ1-4, is EAGVTQFPSHSVIEKGQTVTLRCDPISGHDNLYWYRRVMGKEIKFLLHFVKESKQDESGMPNNRFLAERTGGTYSTLKVQPAELEDSGVYFCASSQRPPGQGNEKLFFGSGTQLSVL.

The rearrangement uses TRBV25-1 and TRBJ2-5, with D unresolved. The germline CDR1 and CDR2 sequences are MGHDK and SYGVNS. CDR3 length: 10 residues. V was cut by 2 bases and J by 5 bases, with 0 bases left in between. CDR3: CASSEETQYF. The CDR3 region has the DNA TGTGCCAGCAGTGAAGAGACCCAGTACTTC.

The V and J genes are TRBV19 and TRBJ2-5; possible D gene TRBD1, 6 bases. Germline V gene sequence: CDR1 LNHDA, CDR2 SQIVND (reference sequence). This CDR3 has 16 amino acids. Between the trimmed V and J ends, which lost 4 bases and 4 bases, there was a span of 19 bases. The CDR3 nucleotides read TGTGCCAGTAGTAACACGGCCAGGGGAAGATTAGAGACCCAGTACTTC. It yields the protein CASSNTARGRLETQYF.

This chain joins TRBV5-1 and TRBJ2-1, with D maybe TRBD2 (5 bases). Germline V gene sequence: CDR1 SGHRS, CDR2 YFSETQ. The CDR3 runs 15 residues. V lost 1 base and J lost 3, with 11 bases in between. The CDR3 here is CASSLFLTSYNEQFF. DNA for the CDR3: TGCGCCAGCAGCTTGTTCCTCACTAGCTACAATGAGCAGTTCTTC. Looking up the rest from reference TRBV5-1 and TRBJ2-1 gives the full variable domain: KAGVTQTPRYLIKTRGQQVTLSCSPISGHRSVSWYQQTPGQGLQFLFEYFSETQRNKGNFPGRFSGRQFSNSRSEMNVSTLELGDSALYLCASSLFLTSYNEQFFGPGTRLTVL.

The chain employs TRBV5-5 and TRBJ1-1; 7 bases agree with TRBD1. Looked up from germline, CDR1 is SGHKS and CDR2 is YYEKEE (reference sequence). The CDR3 has 14 amino acids. Unmatched junction bases numbered 9, after V lost 4 bases and J lost 6 bases. The CDR3 region is CASSLSGGSSEAFF. The CDR3 nucleotides read TGTGCCAGCAGCCTGTCAGGGGGGTCATCTGAAGCTTTCTTT.

This clone was seen just once. The rearrangement uses TRBV2 and TRBJ1-1; 7 bases agree with TRBD1. The length of the CDR3 is 14 residues. V lost 6 bases, J lost 1 base, and 5 bases stayed unmatched. Germline values: CDR1 SNHLY, CDR2 FYNNEI. The CDR3 region is CASRAGQTNTEAFF. The CDR3 nucleotides are TGTGCCAGCAGGGCGGGACAGACGAACACTGAAGCTTTCTTT.

This chain links TRBV9 with TRBJ2-1; D unresolved. V was shortened by 4 bases and J by 8 bases, with 19 bases between the two germline ends. The CDR3 sequence is 15 residues long. CDR1 and CDR2 from the germline V gene are SGDLS and YYNGEE. The CDR3 sequence: CASSPQLGAFHEQFF. The CDR3 DNA reads as TGTGCCAGCAGCCCACAGCTAGGAGCGTTCCATGAGCAGTTCTTC.

The J gene is TRBJ2-1, the V gene TRBV29-1; 11 nucleotides agree with TRBD1. CDR3 length: 12 residues. Looked up from germline, CDR1 is SQVTM and CDR2 is ANQGSEA. This CDR3 is CSAGQGGNEQFF. Written as DNA, the CDR3 is TGCAGTGCGGGACAGGGGGGCAATGAGCAGTTCTTC.

V gene TRBV29-1 combines with J gene TRBJ2-5, with 8 bases lining up with TRBD1. Germline V gives CDR1 SQVTM, CDR2 ANQGSEA. The V and J ends lost 1 base and 4 bases, in that order; junction bases with no gene match: 5. The CDR3 spans 14 residues. In DNA form, the CDR3 reads TGCAGCGTTGAAGCCCAGGGGGCGGGAGAGACCCAGTACTTC. It specifies CSVEAQGAGETQYF. The variable domain in full, with the rest retrieved from reference TRBV29-1 and TRBJ2-5, is SAVISQKPSRDICQRGTSLTIQCQVDSQVTMMFWYRQQPGQSLTLIATANQGSEATYESGFVIDKFPISRPNLTFSTLTVSNMSPEDSSIYLCSVEAQGAGETQYFGPGTRLLVL.

The chain has TRBV2 and TRBJ1-3, with 7 positions matching TRBD1. The V gene end was trimmed by 5 bases and the J gene end by 4 bases; junction bases not matched to a gene: 5. CDR1 SNHLY and CDR2 FYNNEI come from the germline V gene. The CDR3 loop spans 14 amino acids. In nucleotides, the CDR3 is TGTGCCAGCAGTTCAGGGGGAGCGGGAAACACCATATATTTT. Protein product: CASSSGGAGNTIYF.

The chain recombines TRBV19 with TRBJ1-1; D is uncertain. The germline V and J ends were trimmed by 5 bases and 6 bases, with 13 bases remaining between them. The CDR3 is 13 amino acids. Germline V gene lookup returns CDR1 LNHDA and CDR2 SQIVND (reference sequence). The CDR3 DNA reads as TGTGCCAGTAGTCCGTTTTTTGGCGCTGAAGCTTTCTTT. Encoded protein: CASSPFFGAEAFF.

The gene calls are TRBV12-5 and TRBJ2-1; a weak D match, TRBD1 (6 bases). The CDR3 is made up of 15 amino acids. The germline gives CDR1 LGHNT, CDR2 FRNRAP. V lost 3 bases to trimming and J lost 0 bases, with 9 bases between them. CDR3 nucleotides: TGTGCTAGTGGTTTCCGGGACAACTCCTACAATGAGCAGTTCTTC. Protein product: CASGFRDNSYNEQFF.

The chain carries TRBV30 and TRBJ2-7, with TRBD2 identical over 11 bases. The CDR3 totals 18 residues. Germline-derived CDR1 and CDR2 are GTSNPN and SVGIG (reference sequence). V lost 4 bases and J lost 0; bases outside the gene matches: 14. This CDR3 is CAWNGGTSGGPGSYEQYF. The CDR3 region has the DNA TGTGCCTGGAATGGCGGGACTAGCGGAGGTCCAGGCTCCTACGAGCAGTACTTC.

This clone came up once. The CDR3 bases are TGTGCCAGCAGTCCCCCCCCGGGGGTCTGGCAGCCCCAGCATTTT. Its translation: CASSPPPGVWQPQHF. This chain uses TRBV28 with TRBJ1-5; possibly TRBD1 for D (5 bases). The V end was cut by 5 bases, the J end by 7 bases, with 18 bases between. Germline lookup yields CDR1 MDHEN and CDR2 SYDVKM. This CDR3 spans 15 amino acids.

This clone is judged large. The V gene is TRBV19, the J gene TRBJ1-6; no clear D gene. Trimming removed 4 bases from V and 6 bases from J, with 4 bases in between. The germline CDR1 and CDR2 sequences are LNHDA and SQIVND (reference sequence). CDR3 length equals 12 residues. CDR3 in DNA: TGTGCCAGTAGTAAAAGTAATTCACCCCTCCACTTT. It specifies CASSKSNSPLHF.

The CDR3 DNA reads TGTGCCAGCAGTTACTCGGGACAGATAGCCAAAAACATTCAGTACTTC. Protein: CASSYSGQIAKNIQYF. V usage is TRBV6-5 and J usage is TRBJ2-4; 7 positions match TRBD1. V lost 0 bases, J lost 0 bases, and 2 bases stayed unmatched. This CDR3 comprises 16 residues. Germline CDR1 is MNHEY and CDR2 is SVGAGI.

The rearrangement joins TRBV19 to TRBJ1-5; 10 bases line up with TRBD1. Germline CDR1 reads LNHDA; CDR2 reads SQIVND (reference sequence). CDR3 size: 13 residues. J gave up 6 bases and V 8 bases, and 4 bases lay outside the gene matches. The CDR3 region has the DNA TGTGCCAGTGAGGACAGGGGGGGTCAGCCCCAGCATTTT. This gives the protein CASEDRGGQPQHF. The complete variable domain, with remaining parts taken from reference TRBV19 and TRBJ1-5, reads DGGITQSPKYLFRKEGQNVTLSCEQNLNHDAMYWYRQDPGQGLRLIYYSQIVNDFQKGDIAEGYSVSREKKESFPLTVTSAQKNPTAFYLCASEDRGGQPQHFGDGTRLSIL.

The chain employs TRBV18 and TRBJ1-5; 9 positions match TRBD1. Germline V gene lookup returns CDR1 KGHSH and CDR2 LQKENI. The CDR3 consists of 14 residues. J was trimmed by 5 bases and V by 4 bases; bases with no gene match: 3. CDR3 sequence: CASSLTGGDQPQHF. CDR3 coding DNA: TGTGCCAGCTCACTTACAGGGGGCGATCAGCCCCAGCATTTT.

This chain uses TRBV5-6 with TRBJ1-2; possibly TRBD1 for D (5 bases). CDR1 and CDR2 from the germline V gene are SGHDT and YYEEEE. V gave up 4 bases and J gave up 6 bases, with 16 bases separating them. CDR3 size: 14 residues. The CDR3 region has the DNA TGTGCCAGCAGCCCCGGTCGCAGGGTTGATGGCTACACCTTC. Protein product: CASSPGRRVDGYTF.

This chain links TRBV4-3 with TRBJ1-4; D ambiguous. The CDR3 spans 14 residues. Trimming removed 1 base at V and 5 bases at J, with 8 bases between. Germline V gives CDR1 LGHNA, CDR2 YSLEER. CDR3 loop: CASSQGGYNEKLFF. DNA of the CDR3: TGCGCCAGCAGCCAAGGTGGATACAATGAAAAACTGTTTTTT.

The chain uses TRBV7-9 and TRBJ1-2; 9 bases map to TRBD1. Germline CDR1 is SEHNR and CDR2 is FQNEAQ (reference sequence). J lost 6 bases, V lost 4 bases, and 15 bases had no gene match. CDR3 length: 17 residues. Here the CDR3 reads CASSYLPIPRDRDGYTF. The CDR3, as DNA: TGTGCCAGCAGCTACCTACCGATTCCCCGGGACAGGGATGGCTACACCTTC.

The chain recombines TRBV15 with TRBJ1-1, with a weak D call TRBD1 (6 bases). Germline V lookup: CDR1 LNHNV, CDR2 YYDKDF (reference sequence). Trimming took 5 bases from V and 3 from J, leaving 10 bases between them. This CDR3 contains 13 residues. Here the CDR3 reads CATSWGPDTEAFF. For the CDR3, the DNA is TGTGCCACCAGCTGGGGGCCCGACACTGAAGCTTTCTTT.

The genes are TRBV6-1 and TRBJ2-5; 10 bases fit TRBD1. The tail of the sequence fits TRBJ2-7 better, so the J call may be wrong. The CDR3 totals 14 residues. Looked up from germline, CDR1 is MNHNS and CDR2 is SASEGT. CDR3 in DNA: TGTGCCAGCAACCGGGACAGGGGCCGCTACGAGCAGTACTTC. This gives the protein CASNRDRGRYEQYF.